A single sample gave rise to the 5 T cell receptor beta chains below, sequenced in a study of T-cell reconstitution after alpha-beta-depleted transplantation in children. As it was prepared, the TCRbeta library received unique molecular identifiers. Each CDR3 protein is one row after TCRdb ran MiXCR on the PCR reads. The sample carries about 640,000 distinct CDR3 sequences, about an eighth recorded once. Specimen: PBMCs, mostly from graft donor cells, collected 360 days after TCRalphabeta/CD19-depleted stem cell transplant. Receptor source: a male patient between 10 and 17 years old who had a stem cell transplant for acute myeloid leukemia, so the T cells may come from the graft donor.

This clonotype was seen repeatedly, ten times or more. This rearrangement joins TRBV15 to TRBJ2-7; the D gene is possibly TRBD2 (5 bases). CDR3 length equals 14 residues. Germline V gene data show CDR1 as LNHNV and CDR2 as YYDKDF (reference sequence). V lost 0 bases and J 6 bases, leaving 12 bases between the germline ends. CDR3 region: CATSRDPGLFEQYF. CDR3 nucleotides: TGTGCCACCAGCAGAGATCCCGGACTGTTCGAGCAGTACTTC.

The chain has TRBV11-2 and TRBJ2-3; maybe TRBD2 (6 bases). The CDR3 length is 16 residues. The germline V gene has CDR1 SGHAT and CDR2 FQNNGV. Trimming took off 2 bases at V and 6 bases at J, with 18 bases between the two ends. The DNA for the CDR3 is TGTGCCAGCAGCTTACTGGCGGGACCCACCCCCGATACGCAGTATTTT. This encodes CASSLLAGPTPDTQYF.

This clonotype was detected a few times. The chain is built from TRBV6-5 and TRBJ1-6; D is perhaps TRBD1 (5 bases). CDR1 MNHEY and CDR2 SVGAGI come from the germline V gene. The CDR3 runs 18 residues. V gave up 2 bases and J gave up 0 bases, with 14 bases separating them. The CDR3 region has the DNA TGTGCCAGCAGTTACCACCTTAAGGGGAGCTCCTATAATTCACCCCTCCACTTT. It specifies CASSYHLKGSSYNSPLHF.

CDR3 amino acids: CASSLPLAGSYEQYF. The CDR3 DNA reads TGCGCCAGCAGCTTGCCACTAGCGGGCTCCTACGAGCAGTACTTC. The rearrangement uses TRBV5-1 and TRBJ2-7; 9 nucleotides line up with TRBD2. From germline, CDR1 is SGHRS and CDR2 YFSETQ. This CDR3 contains 15 residues. V was clipped by 1 base and J by 0 bases; unmatched bases: 2.

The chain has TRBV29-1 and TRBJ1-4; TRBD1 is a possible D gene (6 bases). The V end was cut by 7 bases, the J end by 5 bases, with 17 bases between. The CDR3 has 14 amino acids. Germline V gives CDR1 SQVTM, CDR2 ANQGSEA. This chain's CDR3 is CSAQGTGHNEKLFF. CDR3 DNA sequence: TGCAGCGCCCAAGGCACAGGGCACAATGAAAAACTGTTTTTT.